Following are 6 T cell receptor beta chains from one sample sequenced in a study of tumour-infiltrating T cells in Burkitt lymphoma. This table comes from immunoSEQ multiplex PCR, and its TCRdb copy is limited to in-frame clones, with some not included. The sample yields around 500 clones, under 20% seen once. The sample was tumor tissue. All receptors derive from a human donor with Burkitt lymphoma.

The V and J genes are TRBV28 and TRBJ2-2; the match to TRBD2 covers 7 bases. This CDR3 has 15 amino acids. Germline loops: CDR1 MDHEN, CDR2 SYDVKM. This CDR3 is CVTLSGGVNTGELFF. CDR3 in DNA: TGTGTTACCCTCTCGGGGGGAGTGAACACCGGGGAGCTGTTTTTT.

The gene calls are TRBV6-4 and TRBJ2-6; D unclear. The CDR3 length is 18 residues. With 5 bases removed from V and 5 bases from J, the gap between germline ends came to 22 bases. The germline V gene has CDR1 MRHNA and CDR2 SNTAGT. CDR3 coding DNA: TGTGCCAGCAGTATTCGCGACACACGACAAAGTCGGGCCAACGTCCTGACTTTC. This gives the protein CASSIRDTRQSRANVLTF.

There are a few counts of this clone. The rearrangement links TRBV5-1 to TRBJ1-1; tentative D call: TRBD1 (6 bases). Germline lookup yields CDR1 SGHRS and CDR2 YFSETQ. The CDR3 has 13 residues. The germline V and J ends were trimmed by 5 bases and 3 bases, with 11 bases remaining between them. CDR3 amino acids: CASRGGPDTEAFF. CDR3 bases: TGCGCCAGCAGGGGGGGGCCCGACACTGAAGCTTTCTTT.

By its share, this clone is large. The CDR3 DNA is TGTGCCAGCTCACCACTGTCGGGAGGAACCGGGGAGCTGTTTTTT. The encoded protein is CASSPLSGGTGELFF. The chain employs TRBV18 and TRBJ2-2; the match to TRBD2 covers 7 bases. The CDR3 is 15 amino acids. Unmatched junction bases numbered 4, after V lost 1 base and J lost 5 bases. CDR1 and CDR2 (germline): KGHSH, LQKENI. Filled out from reference TRBV18 and TRBJ2-2, the complete variable domain reads NAGVMQNPRHLVRRRGQEARLRCSPMKGHSHVYWYRQLPEEGLKFMVYLQKENIIDESGMPKERFSAEFPKEGPSILRIQQVVRGDSAAYFCASSPLSGGTGELFFGEGSRLTVL.

The chain has TRBV4-2 and TRBJ2-3; D is unclear. In germline, CDR1 is LGHNA, CDR2 YNFKEQ. Trimming shortened V by 4 bases and J by 2 bases, and 13 bases separated the two germline ends. The CDR3 loop spans 15 amino acids. The CDR3 region has the DNA TGTGCCAGCAGCCCATCTTCAAGCTACACAGATACGCAGTATTTT. This gives the protein CASSPSSSYTDTQYF.

J is TRBJ2-7 and V is TRBV13, with no clear D. This CDR3 is built from 13 residues. Germline V gene lookup returns CDR1 PRHDT and CDR2 FYEKMQ (reference sequence). The V and J ends lost 5 bases and 2 bases respectively, with 10 bases between them. This CDR3 is CASSPVRAYEQYF. CDR3 coding DNA: TGTGCCAGCAGCCCGGTTCGGGCCTACGAGCAGTACTTC.